This T cell receptor (beta chain) was captured by sequencing in a study of Ad26.COV2.S vaccination and SARS-CoV-2 variants. Study outcomes and limitations: The TCR breadth and depth analyses may have understated or missed part of the total T cell responses.

Produced via immunoSEQ multiplex PCR; TCRdb's table is partial and in-frame only. The sample contains about 330,000 clones, 90% of which appear only once. This CDR3 region has 15 residues. The germline V gene has CDR1 PRHDT and CDR2 FYEKMQ (reference sequence). V dropped 1 base and J dropped 8 bases, with 17 bases sitting between them. In its sample, this clone was seen once. Its target is not known. As for treatment: around 19 received Ad26.COV2.S at low or high dose, single or two shots; about 5 received placebo; per-sample allocation not given. Samples analyzed were those drawn on day 63 after the first vaccine or placebo injection.

The starting material was peripheral blood, obtained in a trial of Ad26.COV2.S vaccine versus placebo. The chain uses TRBV13 and TRBJ1-1, with a weak D call TRBD1 (5 bases). The clonotype originates from a person aged 18-60 years who received the Ad26.COV2.S COVID-19 vaccine or a placebo. CDR3: CASSLAGSIVVEAFF. The CDR3 DNA follows: TGTGCCAGCAGCTTAGCAGGGTCGATTGTGGTCGAAGCTTTCTTT.